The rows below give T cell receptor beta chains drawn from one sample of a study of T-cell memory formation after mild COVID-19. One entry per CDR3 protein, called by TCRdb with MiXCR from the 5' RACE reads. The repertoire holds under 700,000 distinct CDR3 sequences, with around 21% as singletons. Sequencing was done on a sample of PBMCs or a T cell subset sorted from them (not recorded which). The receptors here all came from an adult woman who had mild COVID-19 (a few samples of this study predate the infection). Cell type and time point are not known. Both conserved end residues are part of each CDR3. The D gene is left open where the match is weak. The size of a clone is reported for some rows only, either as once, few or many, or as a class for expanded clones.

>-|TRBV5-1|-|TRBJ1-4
TGCGCCAGCAGCTTGCCTGGCCAGGGACCAGATGTAGTATATGAAAAACTGTTTTTT
CASSLPGQGPDVVYEKLFF
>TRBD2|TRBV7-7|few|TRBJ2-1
TGTGCCAGCAGCTTCCACCCCGGGACTAGCGGGGGATACAATGAGCAGTTCTTC
CASSFHPGTSGGYNEQFF
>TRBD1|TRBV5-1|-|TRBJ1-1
TGCGCCAGCAGCTTGAGGGGGCTGGACACTGAAGCTTTCTTT
CASSLRGLDTEAFF
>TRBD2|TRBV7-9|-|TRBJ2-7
TGTGCCAGCAGCTTTACTAGCGGCATCTACGAGCAGTACTTC
CASSFTSGIYEQYF
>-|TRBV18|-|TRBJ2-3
TGTGCCAGCTCACCTATTCCGGGACGGAAAACAGATACGCAGTATTTT
CASSPIPGRKTDTQYF
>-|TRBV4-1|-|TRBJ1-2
TGCGCCAGCAGCCAAGCTCAGCAGGGATCCTACCGCTACACCTTC
CASSQAQQGSYRYTF
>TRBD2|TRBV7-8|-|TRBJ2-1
TGTGCCAGCAGCTTGTTAGATAGCGGGGGCGGCTCCTACAATGAGCAGTTCTTC
CASSLLDSGGGSYNEQFF
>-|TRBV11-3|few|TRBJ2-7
TGTGCCAGCAGCTTCGGTCCCCCACCCTCCTACGAGCAGTACTTC
CASSFGPPPSYEQYF
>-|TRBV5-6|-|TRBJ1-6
TGTGCCAGCAGACGACAGAATTCACCCCTCCACTTT
CASRRQNSPLHF
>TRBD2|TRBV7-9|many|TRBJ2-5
TGTGCCAGCAGCCGACTAGCGGACATAAAAGAGACCCAGTACTTC
CASSRLADIKETQYF
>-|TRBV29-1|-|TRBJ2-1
TGCAGCGTTCATCGGGAACAGTATCACAATGAGCAGTTCTTC
CSVHREQYHNEQFF
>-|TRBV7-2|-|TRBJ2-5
TGTGCCAGCAGCTTTCGGCGGAGATCCCAAGAGACCCAGTACTTC
CASSFRRRSQETQYF
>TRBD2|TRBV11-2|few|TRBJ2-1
TGTGCCAGCAGCTTCACTCAGACTAGCGGGGGGGCCAATGAGCAGTTCTTC
CASSFTQTSGGANEQFF
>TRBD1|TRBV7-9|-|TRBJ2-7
TGTGCCAGCAGCACCATACAGGGGGTCAGGTACGAGCAGTACTTC
CASSTIQGVRYEQYF
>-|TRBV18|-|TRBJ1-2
TGTGCCAGCTCTGGCGGAAGCTATGGCTACACCTTC
CASSGGSYGYTF
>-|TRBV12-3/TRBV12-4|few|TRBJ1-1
TGTGCCAGCAGTTTATTGCAGGGAGGGATGGGTGAAGCTTTCTTT
CASSLLQGGMGEAFF
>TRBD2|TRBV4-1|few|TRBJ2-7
TGCGCCAGCAGCCAACCCCTAGCGGGGACCTACGAGCAGTACTTC
CASSQPLAGTYEQYF
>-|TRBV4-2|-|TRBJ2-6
TGTGCCAGCAGTACGGGGGCGTCCTCTGGGGCCAACGTCCTGACTTTC
CASSTGASSGANVLTF
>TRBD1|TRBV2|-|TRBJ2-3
TGTGCCAGCACCGGACAGGGTAATACGCAGTATTTT
CASTGQGNTQYF
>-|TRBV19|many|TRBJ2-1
TGTGCCAGTAGTATAGCGGGAGCCTACAATGAGCAGTTCTTC
CASSIAGAYNEQFF
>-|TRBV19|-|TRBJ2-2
TGTGCCAGTAGCGGGGTCACCGGGGAGCTGTTTTTT
CASSGVTGELFF
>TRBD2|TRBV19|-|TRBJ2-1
TGTGCCAGTAGTACCGGGACTAGTTACAATGAGCAGTTCTTC
CASSTGTSYNEQFF
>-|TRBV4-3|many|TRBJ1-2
TGCGCCAGCAGCCAAGCCGCCGGATTGACCTATATGGGCTACACCTTC
CASSQAAGLTYMGYTF
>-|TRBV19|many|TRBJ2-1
TGTGCCAGTAGTAGGGACTCTGCCTACAATGAGCAGTTCTTC
CASSRDSAYNEQFF
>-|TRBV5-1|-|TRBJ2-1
TGCGCCAGCCGCGGAGCAGCTGCATACAATGAGCAGTTCTTC
CASRGAAAYNEQFF
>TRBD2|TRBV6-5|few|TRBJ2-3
TGTGCCAGCAGACGAGCGGGAGTGGTAAAGCCAGATACGCAGTATTTT
CASRRAGVVKPDTQYF
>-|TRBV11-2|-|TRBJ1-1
TGTGCCAGCAGCCCCAGGCCGACGAACACTGAAGCTTTCTTT
CASSPRPTNTEAFF
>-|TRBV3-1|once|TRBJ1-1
TGTGCCAGCAGCAGAGAGGACAGCGGAAGGGCGCGGGGAGCTTTCTTT
CASSREDSGRARGAFF
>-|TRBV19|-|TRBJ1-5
TGTGCCAGTAGTCCGCGACAGCTTAGCAATCAGCCCCAGCATTTT
CASSPRQLSNQPQHF
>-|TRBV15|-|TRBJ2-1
TGTGCCACCAGCAGAGATTCGGCAGGGGTCCACAATGAGCAGTTCTTC
CATSRDSAGVHNEQFF
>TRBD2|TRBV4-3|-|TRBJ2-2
TGCGCCAGCAGCCAAGAGGGAGGGGAGTGGAACACCGGGGAGCTGTTTTTT
CASSQEGGEWNTGELFF
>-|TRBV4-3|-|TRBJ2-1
TGCGCCAGCAGCCAATTCACTAGGAACAATGAGCAGTTCTTC
CASSQFTRNNEQFF
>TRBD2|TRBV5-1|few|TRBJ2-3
TGCGCCAGCAGCCCGACGGCGGGGGGCCCGAATACGCAGTATTTT
CASSPTAGGPNTQYF
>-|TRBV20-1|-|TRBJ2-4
TGCAGTGCTAGAGCCAGAGGACAGTCCAAAAACATTCAGTACTTC
CSARARGQSKNIQYF
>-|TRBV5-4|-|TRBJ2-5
TGTGCCAGCAGCTTGGCCGTCAGCCAAGAGACCCAGTACTTC
CASSLAVSQETQYF
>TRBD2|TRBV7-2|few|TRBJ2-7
TGTGCCAGCAGCCCAGGGGGGCTGGGACTAGCGGGGAGGGGTTCCTACGAGCAGTACTTC
CASSPGGLGLAGRGSYEQYF
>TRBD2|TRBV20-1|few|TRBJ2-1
TGCAGTGCTAGGCGTGGCGGGAGCTCCTACAATGAGCAGTTCTTC
CSARRGGSSYNEQFF
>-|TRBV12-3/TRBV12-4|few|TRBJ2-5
TGTGCCAGCAGTTTACGGGGGACCCAAGAGACCCAGTACTTC
CASSLRGTQETQYF
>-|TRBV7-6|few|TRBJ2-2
TGTGCCAGCAGCTTAACTATCGACAGCACCGGGGAGCTGTTTTTT
CASSLTIDSTGELFF
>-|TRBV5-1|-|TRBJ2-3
TGCGCCAGCAGCTTATTGGAGGCACTAGGAGATACGCAGTATTTT
CASSLLEALGDTQYF
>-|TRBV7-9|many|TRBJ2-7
TGTGCCAGCAGCCCTCGACAGGGAGGCTCCTACGAGCAGTACTTC
CASSPRQGGSYEQYF
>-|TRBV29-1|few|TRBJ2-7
TGCAGCGTTGTGTCAGGGGCCTCCTACGAGCAGTACTTC
CSVVSGASYEQYF
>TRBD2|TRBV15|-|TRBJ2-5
TGTGCCACCAGCAGAGATACCCAGCGGGAGACCCCCCAAGAGACCCAGTACTTC
CATSRDTQRETPQETQYF
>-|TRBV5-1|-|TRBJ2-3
TGCGCCAGCAGCTGGGGGGAGACAGATACGCAGTATTTT
CASSWGETDTQYF
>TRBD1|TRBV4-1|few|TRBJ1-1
TGCGCCAGCAGCCAACTTAGGACAGGGTCATGGGACACTGAAGCTTTCTTT
CASSQLRTGSWDTEAFF
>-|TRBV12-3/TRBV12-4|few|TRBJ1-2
TGTGCCAGCAGACTACGGGCCCGGAGGGGCTACACCTTC
CASRLRARRGYTF
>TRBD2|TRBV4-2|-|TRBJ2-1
TGTGCCAGCAGCCTATCCGGGACTAGCGGGAGGAATGAGCAGTTCTTC
CASSLSGTSGRNEQFF
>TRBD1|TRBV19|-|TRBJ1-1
TGTGCCAGTAGTGTGGGGACAGCTGGTAGACCGAACACTGAAGCTTTCTTT
CASSVGTAGRPNTEAFF
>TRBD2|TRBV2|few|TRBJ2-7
TGTGCCAGCAGGCCCAGGACGAGCGGGAGTAACGAGCAGTACTTC
CASRPRTSGSNEQYF
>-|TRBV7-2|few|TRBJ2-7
TGTGCCAGCAGCTTAGATCCGGGACAAAGCTACGAGCAGTACTTC
CASSLDPGQSYEQYF
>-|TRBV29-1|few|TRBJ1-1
TGCAGCGTTGAAGTTCAGGGGCCGGCGAACACTGAAGCTTTCTTT
CSVEVQGPANTEAFF
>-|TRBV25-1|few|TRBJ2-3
TGTGCCAGCAGTGTCCCGAGCACAGATACGCAGTATTTT
CASSVPSTDTQYF
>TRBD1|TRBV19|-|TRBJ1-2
TGTGCCAGTCGCCGGGACAGGAGTAACTATGGCTACACCTTC
CASRRDRSNYGYTF
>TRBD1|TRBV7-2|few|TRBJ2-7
TGTGCCAGCAGCCCAAAGGACAGGGGAGCCGAGCAGTACTTC
CASSPKDRGAEQYF
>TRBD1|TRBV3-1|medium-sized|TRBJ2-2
TGTGCCAGCAGCCCCCGGACAGGGGACACCGGGGAGCTGTTTTTT
CASSPRTGDTGELFF